This T cell receptor (beta chain) comes out of a study of blood T cell repertoires in COVID-19. About the study: In each case, the material was cDNA or gDNA derived from T cells, B-cell-depleted T cells, or PBMCs.

This CDR3 contains 14 residues. The ends were cut back, 1 base at V and 0 bases at J, with 7 bases in the middle. Germline V gene lookup returns CDR1 MNHNS and CDR2 SASEGT. Original processing methods: Reference gene primer amplification gave estimated nucleated cell counts. The protocol was immunoSEQ multiplex PCR, while the TCRdb copy is restricted to in-frame clones and leaves out a portion. V, J and clone size reflect that table, while D and trimming were determined from the DNA. The table shows more than 55,000 clones, with about 90% occurring only once. This TCR was sampled from a man aged 55-75 years with acute or convalescent COVID-19. Input material: peripheral blood. The chain recombines TRBV6-1 with TRBJ2-7; unclear D gene. The CDR3 DNA reads TGTGCCAGCAGTGAAGGTCCTAGCTCCTACGAGCAGTACTTC. Translated, it gives CASSEGPSSYEQYF.